This TCR beta chain comes out of a study of blood T cells in healthy people across ages. Study-level information: About one barcoded beta molecule per two T cells came from capture by template switching.

Study-wide points: Total diversity from one million sequenced T cells was likely underestimated. Older individuals had lower TCR beta diversity per million T cells (the decline was roughly linear).

The CDR3 contains 16 residues. Germline-derived CDR1 and CDR2 are ENHRY and SYGVKD. Regarding this clonotype: Its specificity is unknown.

A sample-barcoded 5' primer and a J-beta primer mix were used in a second PCR of roughly 6 to 11 cycles. MiXCR was run by TCRdb on the 5' RACE reads, yielding one entry per CDR3 protein. The table includes about a million distinct CDR3 sequences, 35% to 40% detected once. This receptor was taken from a young man in good health. Source material: blood. This chain links TRBV10-3 with TRBJ2-7; D possibly corresponds to TRBD1 (5 bases). The J call may be incorrect, as the DNA end agrees better with TRBJ2-5. The CDR3 region has the DNA TGTGCCATCAGTTTCTCTCAGGGAAATGAACAAGAGACCCAGTACTTC. Its translation: CAISFSQGNEQETQYF.